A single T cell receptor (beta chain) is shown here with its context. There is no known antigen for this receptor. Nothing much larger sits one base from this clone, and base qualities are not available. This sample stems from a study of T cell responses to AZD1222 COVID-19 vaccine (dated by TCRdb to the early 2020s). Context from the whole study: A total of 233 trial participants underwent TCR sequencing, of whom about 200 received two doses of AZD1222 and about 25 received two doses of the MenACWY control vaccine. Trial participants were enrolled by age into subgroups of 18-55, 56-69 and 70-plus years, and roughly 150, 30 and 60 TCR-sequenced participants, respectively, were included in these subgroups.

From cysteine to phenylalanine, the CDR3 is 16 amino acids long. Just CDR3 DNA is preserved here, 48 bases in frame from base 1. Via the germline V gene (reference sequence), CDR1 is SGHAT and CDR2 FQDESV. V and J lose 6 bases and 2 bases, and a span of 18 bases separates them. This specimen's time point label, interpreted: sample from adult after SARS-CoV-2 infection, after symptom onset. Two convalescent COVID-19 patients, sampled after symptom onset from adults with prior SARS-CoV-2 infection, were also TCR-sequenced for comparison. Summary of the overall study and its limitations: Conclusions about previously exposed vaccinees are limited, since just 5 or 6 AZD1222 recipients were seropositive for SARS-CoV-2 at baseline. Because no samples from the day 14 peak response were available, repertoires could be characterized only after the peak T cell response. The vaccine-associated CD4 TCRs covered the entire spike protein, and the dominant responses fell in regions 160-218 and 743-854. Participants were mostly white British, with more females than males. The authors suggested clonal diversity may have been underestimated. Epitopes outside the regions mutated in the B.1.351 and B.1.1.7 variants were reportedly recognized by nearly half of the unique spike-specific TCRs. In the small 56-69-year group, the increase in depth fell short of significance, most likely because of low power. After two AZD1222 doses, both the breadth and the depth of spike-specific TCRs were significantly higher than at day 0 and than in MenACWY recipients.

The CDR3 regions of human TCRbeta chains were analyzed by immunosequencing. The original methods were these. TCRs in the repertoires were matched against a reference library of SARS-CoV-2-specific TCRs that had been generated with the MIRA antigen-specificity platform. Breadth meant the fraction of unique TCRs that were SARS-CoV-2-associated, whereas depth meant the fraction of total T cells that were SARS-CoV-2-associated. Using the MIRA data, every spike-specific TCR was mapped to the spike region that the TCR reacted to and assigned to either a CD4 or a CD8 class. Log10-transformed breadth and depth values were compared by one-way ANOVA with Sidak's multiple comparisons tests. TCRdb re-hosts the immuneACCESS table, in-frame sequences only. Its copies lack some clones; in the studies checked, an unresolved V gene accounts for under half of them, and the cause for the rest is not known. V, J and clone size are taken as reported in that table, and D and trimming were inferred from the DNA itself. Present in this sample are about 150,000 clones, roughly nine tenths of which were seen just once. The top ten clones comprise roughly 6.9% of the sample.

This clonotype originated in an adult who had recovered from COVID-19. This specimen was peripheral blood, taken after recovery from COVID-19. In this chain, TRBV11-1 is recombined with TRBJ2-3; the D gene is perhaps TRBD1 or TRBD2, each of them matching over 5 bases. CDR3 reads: CASRSPGPGFTDTQYF. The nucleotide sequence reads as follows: TGTGCCAGCAGATCCCCGGGGCCGGGCTTCACAGATACGCAGTATTTT.